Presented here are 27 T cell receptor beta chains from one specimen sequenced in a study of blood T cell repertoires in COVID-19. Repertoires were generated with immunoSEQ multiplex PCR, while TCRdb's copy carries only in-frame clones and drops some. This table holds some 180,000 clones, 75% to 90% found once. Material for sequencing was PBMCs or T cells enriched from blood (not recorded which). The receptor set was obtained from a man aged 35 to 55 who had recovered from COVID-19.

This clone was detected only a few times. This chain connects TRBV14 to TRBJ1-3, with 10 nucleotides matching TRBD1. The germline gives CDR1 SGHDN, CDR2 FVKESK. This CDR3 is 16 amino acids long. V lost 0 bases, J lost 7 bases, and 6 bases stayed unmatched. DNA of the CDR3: TGTGCCAGCAGCCAAGAAGGGACAGGGGTGTTCAACACCATATATTTT. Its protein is CASSQEGTGVFNTIYF.

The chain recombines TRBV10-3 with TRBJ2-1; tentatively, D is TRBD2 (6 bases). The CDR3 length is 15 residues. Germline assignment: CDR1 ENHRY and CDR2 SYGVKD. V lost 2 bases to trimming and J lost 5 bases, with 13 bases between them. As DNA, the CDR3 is TGTGCCATCAGTGAGGAACGGGAGATCAACAATGAGCAGTTCTTC. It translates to CAISEEREINNEQFF.

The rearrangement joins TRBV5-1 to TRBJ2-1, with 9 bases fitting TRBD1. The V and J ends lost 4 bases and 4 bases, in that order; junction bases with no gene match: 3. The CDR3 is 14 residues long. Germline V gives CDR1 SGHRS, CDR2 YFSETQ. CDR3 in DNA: TGCGCCAGCAGCCCGGGACAGGGTTACAATGAGCAGTTCTTC. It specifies CASSPGQGYNEQFF.

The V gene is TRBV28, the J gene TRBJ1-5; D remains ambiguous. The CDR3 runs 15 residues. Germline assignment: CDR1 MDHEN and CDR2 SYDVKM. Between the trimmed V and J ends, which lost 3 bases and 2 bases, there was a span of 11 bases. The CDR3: CASSLWQTGNQPQHF. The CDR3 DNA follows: TGTGCCAGCAGTTTGTGGCAGACTGGCAATCAGCCCCAGCATTTT.

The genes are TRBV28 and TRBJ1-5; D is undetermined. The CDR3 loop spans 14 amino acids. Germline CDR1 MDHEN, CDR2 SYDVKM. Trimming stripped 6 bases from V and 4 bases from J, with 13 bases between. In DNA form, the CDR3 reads TGTGCCAGCAGACCCCCACTCGGGAATCAGCCCCAGCATTTT. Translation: CASRPPLGNQPQHF.

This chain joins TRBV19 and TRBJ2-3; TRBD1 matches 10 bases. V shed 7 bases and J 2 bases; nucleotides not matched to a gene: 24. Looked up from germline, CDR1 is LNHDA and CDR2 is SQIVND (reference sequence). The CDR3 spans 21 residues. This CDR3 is CASTGTGDTSSSPPDTDTQYF. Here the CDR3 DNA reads TGTGCCAGTACCGGGACAGGGGATACTTCTAGCTCACCTCCGGACACAGATACGCAGTATTTT.

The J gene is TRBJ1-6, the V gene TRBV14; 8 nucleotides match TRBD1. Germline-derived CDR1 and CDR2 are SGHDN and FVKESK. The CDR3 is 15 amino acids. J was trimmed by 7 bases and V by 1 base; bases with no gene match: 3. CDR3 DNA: TGTGCCAGCAGCCAAGTAACAGGGGGAAATTCACCCCTCCACTTT. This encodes CASSQVTGGNSPLHF. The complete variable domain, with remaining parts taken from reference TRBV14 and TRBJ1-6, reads EAGVTQFPSHSVIEKGQTVTLRCDPISGHDNLYWYRRVMGKEIKFLLHFVKESKQDESGMPNNRFLAERTGGTYSTLKVQPAELEDSGVYFCASSQVTGGNSPLHFGNGTRLTVT.

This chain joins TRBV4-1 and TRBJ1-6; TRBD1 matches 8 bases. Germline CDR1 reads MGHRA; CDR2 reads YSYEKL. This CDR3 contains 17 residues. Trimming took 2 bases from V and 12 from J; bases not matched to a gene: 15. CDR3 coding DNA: TGCGCCAGCAGCCAACAAATGACAGGGGCCGCCTCCGGACCCCTCCACTTT. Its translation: CASSQQMTGAASGPLHF.

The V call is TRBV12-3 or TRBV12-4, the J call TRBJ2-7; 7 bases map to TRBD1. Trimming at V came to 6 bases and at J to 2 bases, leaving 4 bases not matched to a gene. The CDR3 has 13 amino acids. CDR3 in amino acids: CASSQGVTYEQYF. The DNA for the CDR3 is TGTGCCAGCAGCCAGGGGGTGACCTACGAGCAGTACTTC.

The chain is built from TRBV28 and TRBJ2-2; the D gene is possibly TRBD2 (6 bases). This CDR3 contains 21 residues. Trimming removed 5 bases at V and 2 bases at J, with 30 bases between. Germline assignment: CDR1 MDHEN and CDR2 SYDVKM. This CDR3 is CASSTPWPRDDLPVNTGELFF. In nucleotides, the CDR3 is TGTGCCAGCAGTACCCCGTGGCCGCGGGACGACCTTCCCGTCAACACCGGGGAGCTGTTTTTT. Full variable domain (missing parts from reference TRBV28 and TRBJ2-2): DVKVTQSSRYLVKRTGEKVFLECVQDMDHENMFWYRQDPGLGLRLIYFSYDVKMKEKGDIPEGYSVSREKKERFSLILESASTNQTSMYLCASSTPWPRDDLPVNTGELFFGEGSRLTVL.

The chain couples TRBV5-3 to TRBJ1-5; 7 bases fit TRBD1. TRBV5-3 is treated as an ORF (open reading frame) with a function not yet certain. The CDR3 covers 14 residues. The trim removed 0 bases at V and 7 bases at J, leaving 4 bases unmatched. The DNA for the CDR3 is TGTGCCAGAAGCTTGGCAGGGGGGAGGCAGCCCCAGCATTTT. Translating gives CARSLAGGRQPQHF.

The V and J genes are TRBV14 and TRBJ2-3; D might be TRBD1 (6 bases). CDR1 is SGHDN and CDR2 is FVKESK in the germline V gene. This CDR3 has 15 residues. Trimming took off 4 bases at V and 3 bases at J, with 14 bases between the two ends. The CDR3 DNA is TGTGCCAGCAGCCGGGCAGGGGTATTTACAGATACGCAGTATTTT. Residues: CASSRAGVFTDTQYF.

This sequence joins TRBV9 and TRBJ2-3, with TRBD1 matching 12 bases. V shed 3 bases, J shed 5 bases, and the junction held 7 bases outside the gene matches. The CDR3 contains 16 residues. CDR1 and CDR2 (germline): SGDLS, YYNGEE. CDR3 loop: CASSDGTGGQGDTQYF. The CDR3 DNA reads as TGTGCCAGCAGCGACGGGACAGGGGGCCAGGGAGATACGCAGTATTTT. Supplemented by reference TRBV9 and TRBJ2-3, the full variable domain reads DSGVTQTPKHLITATGQRVTLRCSPRSGDLSVYWYQQSLDQGLQFLIQYYNGEERAKGNILERFSAQQFPDLHSELNLSSLELGDSALYFCASSDGTGGQGDTQYFGPGTRLTVL.

The CDR3 DNA reads TGTGCCAGCAGCTTGCAAGGACAGGGTCACTCATATTTAGGCGGTGAGCAGTTCTTC. Protein sequence: CASSLQGQGHSYLGGEQFF. J is TRBJ2-1 and V is TRBV5-5, with 8 nucleotides matching TRBD1. Germline assignment: CDR1 SGHKS and CDR2 YYEKEE (reference sequence). This CDR3 spans 19 amino acids. The J segment lost 9 bases and the V segment lost 1 base, leaving 21 bases of the junction unmatched.

The CDR3 DNA reads TGTGCCGGGGGGGGTCTCTCTGGGGCCAACGTCCTGACTTTC. Translating gives CAGGGLSGANVLTF. The chain links TRBV7-6 to TRBJ2-6; 7 positions match TRBD2. J gave up 0 bases and V 11 bases, and 4 bases lay outside the gene matches. The CDR3 has 14 amino acids. Germline CDR1 SGHVS, CDR2 FNYEAQ.

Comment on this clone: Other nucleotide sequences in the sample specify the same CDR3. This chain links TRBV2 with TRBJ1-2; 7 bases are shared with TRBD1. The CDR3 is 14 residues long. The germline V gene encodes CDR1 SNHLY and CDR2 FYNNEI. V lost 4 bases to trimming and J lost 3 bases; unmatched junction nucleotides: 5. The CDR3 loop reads CASSGGRGDYGYTF. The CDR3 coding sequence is TGTGCCAGCAGTGGGGGCAGGGGGGACTATGGCTACACCTTC.

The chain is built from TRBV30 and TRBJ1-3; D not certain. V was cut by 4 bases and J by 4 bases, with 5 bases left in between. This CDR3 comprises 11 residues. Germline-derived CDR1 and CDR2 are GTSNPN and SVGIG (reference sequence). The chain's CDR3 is CAWTGGNTIYF. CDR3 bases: TGTGCCTGGACGGGAGGAAACACCATATATTTT.

The CDR3 nucleotides are TGTGCCACCAGCAGACGTCCGGTGCGGGGTGGCTATGGCTACACCTTC. The encoded protein is CATSRRPVRGGYGYTF. This rearrangement joins TRBV15 to TRBJ1-2; D gene ambiguous. CDR1 is LNHNV and CDR2 is YYDKDF in the germline V gene (reference sequence). The CDR3 has 16 amino acids. V lost 2 bases and J 4 bases, leaving 17 bases between the germline ends.

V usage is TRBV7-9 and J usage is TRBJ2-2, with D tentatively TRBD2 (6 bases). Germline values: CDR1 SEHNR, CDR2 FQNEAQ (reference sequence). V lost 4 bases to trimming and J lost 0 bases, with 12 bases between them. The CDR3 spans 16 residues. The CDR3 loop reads CASSYSSAANTGELFF. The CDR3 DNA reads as TGTGCCAGCAGCTACTCTAGCGCCGCGAACACCGGGGAGCTGTTTTTT.

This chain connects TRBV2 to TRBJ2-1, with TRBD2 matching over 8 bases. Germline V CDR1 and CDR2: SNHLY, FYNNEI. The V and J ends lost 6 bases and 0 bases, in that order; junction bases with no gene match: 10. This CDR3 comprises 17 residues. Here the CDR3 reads CASRSQAGASSYNEQFF. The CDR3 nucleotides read TGTGCCAGCAGGTCCCAAGCGGGGGCGAGCTCCTACAATGAGCAGTTCTTC.

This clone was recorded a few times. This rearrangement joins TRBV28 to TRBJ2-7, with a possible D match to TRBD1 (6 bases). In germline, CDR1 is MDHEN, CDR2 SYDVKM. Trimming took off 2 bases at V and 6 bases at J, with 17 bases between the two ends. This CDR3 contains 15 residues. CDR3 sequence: CASSLRGTTSGEQYF. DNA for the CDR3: TGTGCCAGCAGTTTAAGGGGGACCACCAGCGGCGAGCAGTACTTC.

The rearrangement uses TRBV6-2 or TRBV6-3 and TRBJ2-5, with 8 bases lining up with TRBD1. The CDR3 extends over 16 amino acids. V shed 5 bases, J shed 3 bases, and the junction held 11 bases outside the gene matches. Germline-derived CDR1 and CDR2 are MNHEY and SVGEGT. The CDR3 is CASSLAKWTGKETQYF. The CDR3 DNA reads TGTGCCAGCAGTCTTGCTAAATGGACAGGGAAAGAGACCCAGTACTTC.

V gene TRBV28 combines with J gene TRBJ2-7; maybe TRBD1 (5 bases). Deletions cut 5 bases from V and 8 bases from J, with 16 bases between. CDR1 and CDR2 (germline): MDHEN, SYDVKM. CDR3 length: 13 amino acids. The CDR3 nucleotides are TGTGCCAGCAGTCGCGAGGTTTGGGGCAAGCAGTACTTC. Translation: CASSREVWGKQYF.

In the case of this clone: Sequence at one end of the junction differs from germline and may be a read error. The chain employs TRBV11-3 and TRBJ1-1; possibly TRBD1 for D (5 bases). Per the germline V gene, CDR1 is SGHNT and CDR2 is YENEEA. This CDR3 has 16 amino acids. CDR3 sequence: CASSLVRQFMNTEAFF. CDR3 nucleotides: TGTGCCAGCAGTTTAGTCAGACAGTTCATGAACACTGAAGCTTTCTTT.

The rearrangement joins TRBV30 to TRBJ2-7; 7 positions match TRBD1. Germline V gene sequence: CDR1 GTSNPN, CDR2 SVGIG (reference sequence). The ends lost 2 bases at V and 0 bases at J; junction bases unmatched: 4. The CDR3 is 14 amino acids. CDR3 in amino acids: CAWSSGGSSYEQYF. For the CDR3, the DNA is TGTGCCTGGAGTTCAGGGGGAAGCTCCTACGAGCAGTACTTC.

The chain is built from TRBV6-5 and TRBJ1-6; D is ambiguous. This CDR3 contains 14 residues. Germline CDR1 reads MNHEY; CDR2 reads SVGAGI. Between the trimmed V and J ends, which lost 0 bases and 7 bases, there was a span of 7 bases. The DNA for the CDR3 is TGTGCCAGCAGTTACTCCGCAGGAAATTCACCCCTCCACTTT. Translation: CASSYSAGNSPLHF.

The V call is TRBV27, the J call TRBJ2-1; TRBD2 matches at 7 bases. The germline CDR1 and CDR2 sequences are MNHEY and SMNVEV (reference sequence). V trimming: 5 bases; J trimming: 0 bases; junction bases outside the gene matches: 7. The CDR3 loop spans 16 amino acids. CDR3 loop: CASSPSGGSSYNEQFF. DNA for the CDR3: TGTGCCAGCAGTCCTAGCGGAGGTAGCTCCTACAATGAGCAGTTCTTC.